This T cell receptor beta chain originates from a study of patients and donors after allogeneic stem cell transplantation. This clonotype was observed a handful of times. Each CDR3 protein is one row after TCRdb ran MiXCR on the RT-PCR reads. Of about 96,000 distinct CDR3 sequences listed, around 49% are singletons. V was pared by 6 bases and J by 3 bases, with 7 bases of the junction left unmatched. This CDR3 is 15 amino acids long. The germline gives CDR1 MNHEY, CDR2 SMNVEV (reference sequence). The rearrangement links TRBV27 to TRBJ2-7, with 11 bases matching TRBD2. The receptor was isolated from a human donor who was either an allogeneic HSCT recipient or a stem cell or donor lymphocyte infusion donor (not recorded which). It is not recorded whose cells these are; they may come from a transplant donor. The sequenced material came from blood, either unsorted or a sorted T cell fraction (not recorded which). CDR3 residues: CASRLTSGNVYEQYF. For the CDR3, the DNA is TGTGCCAGCAGGCTGACTAGCGGGAACGTCTACGAGCAGTACTTC.